The entry below describes one T cell receptor beta chain. Additional DNA sequences in this sample encode the identical CDR3. These data belong to a study of blood T cell repertoires in COVID-19. Turning to the study itself: The analysed material was cDNA or gDNA that came from T cells, B-cell-depleted T cells, or PBMCs.

Profiled with immunoSEQ multiplex PCR; TCRdb holds only in-frame clones, not every one. The table lists about 200,000 clones, around 83% of them singletons. Patients from Seattle were sampled longitudinally, starting during active infection. Trimming stripped 1 base from V and 6 bases from J, with 4 bases between. The CDR3 spans 12 residues. Germline V gene data show CDR1 as MDHEN and CDR2 as SYDVKM. Sequencing used peripheral blood. The rearrangement joins TRBV28 to TRBJ1-5; D is ambiguous. This TCR derives from a woman in her forties or fifties with COVID-19, enrolled during active disease. The CDR3 DNA sequence: TGTGCCAGCAGTTTATCAGGTCAGCCCCAGCATTTT. It codes for CASSLSGQPQHF.